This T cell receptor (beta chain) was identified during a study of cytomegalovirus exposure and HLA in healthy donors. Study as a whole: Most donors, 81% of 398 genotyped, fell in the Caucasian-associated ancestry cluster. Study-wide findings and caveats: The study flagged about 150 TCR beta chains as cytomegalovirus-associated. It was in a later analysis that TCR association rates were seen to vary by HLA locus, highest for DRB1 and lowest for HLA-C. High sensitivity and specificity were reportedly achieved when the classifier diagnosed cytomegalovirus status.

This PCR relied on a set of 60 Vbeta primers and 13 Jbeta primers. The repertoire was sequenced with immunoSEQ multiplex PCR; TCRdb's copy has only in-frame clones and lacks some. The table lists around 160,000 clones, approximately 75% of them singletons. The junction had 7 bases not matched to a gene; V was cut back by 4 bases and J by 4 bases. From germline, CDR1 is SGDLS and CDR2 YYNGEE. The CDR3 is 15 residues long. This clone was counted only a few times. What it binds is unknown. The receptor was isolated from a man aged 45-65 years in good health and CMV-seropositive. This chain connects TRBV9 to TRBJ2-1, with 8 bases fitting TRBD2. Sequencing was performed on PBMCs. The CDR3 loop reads CASSSGGGLYNEQFF. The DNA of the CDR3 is TGTGCCAGCAGCTCCGGGGGGGGCTTGTACAATGAGCAGTTCTTC.